Listed here are 11 T cell receptor beta chains from one sample, sequenced in a study of CD8 T cells in ankylosing spondylitis. Whole-study results and caveats: Among TCR beta sequences, a motif of eight or nine highly homologous variants appeared characteristic of ankylosing spondylitis blood.

These TCRs' antigens remain unknown. TCRdb re-analysed the 5' RACE reads in MiXCR, keeping a single row per CDR3 protein. The sample yields 450,000 to 550,000 distinct CDR3 sequences, roughly 5.2% seen once. The sequenced sample was blood, either unsorted or a sorted T cell fraction (not recorded which). All receptors come from a male donor with ankylosing spondylitis.

This clonotype was recorded many times. The J gene is TRBJ1-6, the V gene TRBV27, with D tentatively TRBD1 (6 bases). V was clipped by 6 bases and J by 7 bases, with 16 bases between them. Germline assignment: CDR1 MNHEY and CDR2 SMNVEV (reference sequence). The CDR3 consists of 15 residues. CDR3 DNA sequence: TGTGCCAGCAGCTCAGGCAGGGGATGGAATTCACCCCTCCACTTT. This translates into CASSSGRGWNSPLHF.

In its sample, this clonotype was seen a few times. The chain couples TRBV9 to TRBJ2-3; no reliable D call. V lost 3 bases, J lost 5 bases, and 10 bases lay in between. This CDR3 is built from 13 residues. The germline V gene encodes CDR1 SGDLS and CDR2 YYNGEE. As DNA, the CDR3 is TGTGCCAGCAGCGCCCGCCTAGGAGATACGCAGTATTTT. Translation gives CASSARLGDTQYF.

This clonotype was seen at least ten times. The chain has TRBV28 and TRBJ1-1, with D unclear. The ends were cut back, 7 bases at V and 2 bases at J, with 8 bases in the middle. The CDR3 runs to 12 residues. The V gene's germline CDR1 is MDHEN and CDR2 SYDVKM. The CDR3, as DNA: TGTGCCAGCACCCTAGAAAACACTGAAGCTTTCTTT. Protein product: CASTLENTEAFF.

V and J are TRBV24-1 and TRBJ2-5; D is perhaps TRBD2 (6 bases). The CDR3 runs to 15 residues. The V end was cut by 1 base, the J end by 3 bases, with 11 bases between. Germline assignment: CDR1 KGHDR and CDR2 SFDVKD. The CDR3 protein is CATSDLGGVEETQYF. In nucleotides, the CDR3 is TGTGCCACCAGTGATTTAGGAGGGGTGGAAGAGACCCAGTACTTC.

This clonotype was seen ten or more times. The V call is TRBV7-2, the J call TRBJ1-1, with D uncertain. Germline CDR1 is SGHTA and CDR2 is FQGNSA. The CDR3 runs 13 residues. V was cut by 4 bases and J by 5 bases, with 11 bases left in between. In DNA, the CDR3 is TGTGCCAGCAGCTGGACCCTTACGACTGAAGCTTTCTTT. Translating gives CASSWTLTTEAFF.

Ten or more counts support this clonotype. The chain uses TRBV6-5 and TRBJ1-4, with D unclear. V was cut by 2 bases and J by 8 bases, with 12 bases left in between. CDR3 length: 14 residues. Germline loops: CDR1 MNHEY, CDR2 SVGAGI. The CDR3 here is CASSYSRFNEKLFF. In nucleotides, the CDR3 is TGTGCCAGCAGTTACAGCCGGTTTAACGAAAAACTGTTTTTT.

This rearrangement joins TRBV20-1 to TRBJ2-7; perhaps TRBD2 as D (6 bases). Germline loops: CDR1 DFQATT, CDR2 SNEGSKA (reference sequence). The CDR3 is 13 residues long. V shed 6 bases and J shed 2 bases, with 14 bases lying between them. CDR3 nucleotides: TGCAGTGCGAACCGACTAGTCACCTACGAGCAGTACTTC. Translation gives CSANRLVTYEQYF.

Ten or more counts support this clonotype. The rearrangement joins TRBV10-3 to TRBJ2-3; 12 bases align to TRBD2. CDR3 length: 15 amino acids. After removal of 10 bases from V and 11 bases from J, the junction contained 16 bases not matched to a gene. Per germline, CDR1 ENHRY and CDR2 SYGVKD. This chain's CDR3 is CATAGGQGTSGLQYF. CDR3 bases: TGTGCCACTGCCGGAGGGCAGGGGACTAGCGGGCTGCAGTATTTT.

This clonotype has a count of ten or more. The chain joins TRBV4-3 to TRBJ2-5, with 7 positions matching TRBD1. Germline-derived CDR1 and CDR2 are LGHNA and YSLEER. After removal of 0 bases from V and 0 bases from J, the junction contained 1 base not matched to a gene. The CDR3 totals 15 residues. Written as DNA, the CDR3 is TGCGCCAGCAGCCAAGACAGGGGGTACCAAGAGACCCAGTACTTC. Translated: CASSQDRGYQETQYF.

This clonotype was seen many times. The chain recombines TRBV7-6 with TRBJ1-4; D not certain. CDR1 is SGHVS and CDR2 is FNYEAQ in the germline V gene. Trimming removed 4 bases at V and 10 bases at J, with 25 bases between. This CDR3 has 17 amino acids. The chain's CDR3 is CASSSSPSPRHFTKLFF. CDR3 DNA: TGTGCCAGCAGCTCCTCCCCGAGTCCCCGACATTTCACAAAACTGTTTTTT.

In this sample, this clonotype turned up many times. CDR3 coding DNA: TGCAGTGCTAGAGCCAGGACAGGGAGGATTGAGCAGTTCTTC. It encodes CSARARTGRIEQFF. The rearrangement joins TRBV20-1 to TRBJ2-1; TRBD1 agrees at 8 bases. CDR1 and CDR2 from the germline V gene are DFQATT and SNEGSKA (reference sequence). There are 14 residues in the CDR3. With V trimmed by 1 base and J by 9 bases, 8 bases remained unmatched.